This TCR beta chain is drawn from a study of OX40 agonist ivuxolimab in advanced cancers. General notes on the study: Ivuxolimab was a fully human IgG2 agonistic monoclonal antibody targeting the costimulatory receptor OX40 (CD134). The paper describes the monotherapy dose-escalation part (N of about 52 patients) of the phase I trial of ivuxolimab. The purpose of peripheral TCRbeta sequencing was to test whether ivuxolimab changed TCR sequence diversity and led to clonal T-cell expansion. Intravenous ivuxolimab was administered to patients every 2 weeks at six dose levels: 0.01, 0.1, 0.3, 1.5, 3 and 10 mg/kg. Prior anti-PD-1, anti-PD-L1 or anti-CTLA-4 therapy was permitted, and 40% of dose-escalation patients had received checkpoint inhibitors. Three dose-escalation patients achieved partial responses, one with hepatocellular carcinoma and two with cutaneous melanoma. The dose-escalation cohort was about 86% male with a mean age of about 60 years, ranging from roughly 20 to 80. Of the roughly 52 dose-escalation patients, hepatocellular carcinoma was present in around 20, melanoma in some 15, renal cell carcinoma in 9 and head and neck cancer in 9.

For sequencing of the TCRbeta CDR3 region, genomic DNA was extracted from the sorted cells. The immunoSEQ Assay was used to sequence the TCRbeta CDR3 regions. Not all clones reach the TCRdb copy of this immuneACCESS table, which keeps in-frame sequences only. Checked studies attribute under half of the gap to unresolved V genes and leave the rest unexplained. The sample records about 69,000 clones, 85% to 90% of which are singletons. The top ten clonotypes cover around 6.5% of the sample. Patients with autoimmune disease history or receiving systemic immunosuppression were excluded from the trial. Peripheral blood for TCR sequencing was collected from all dose cohorts at baseline, on cycle 4 day 1, and on cycle 7 day 1. Samples were obtained from an open-label, multicenter, first-in-human phase I dose-escalation trial of ivuxolimab. Adults with locally advanced or metastatic melanoma, renal cell carcinoma, hepatocellular carcinoma or head and neck squamous cell carcinoma were enrolled in the trial. Before TCR sequencing, CD4+ T cells and CD8+ T cells were sorted from peripheral blood as separate populations.

About this clone: Its target antigen remains unknown. No clone much larger than this one lies a single base away; base qualities are absent.

The CDR3, from cysteine to phenylalanine, totals 13 residues. The retained sequence is limited to the CDR3, 39 bases, with the frame set at the first base. As encoded in the germline V gene, CDR1 is SGHAT while CDR2 is FQNNGV. Trimming takes 3 bases from V and 4 bases from J, and the germline ends sit 7 bases apart. What the research found in general, with its limitations: Which antigens the clonally expanded peripheral T cells were specific for was not determined. In the 0.1-3.0 mg/kg groups, partial responders were among the patients with the lowest normalized peripheral clonal expansion, particularly in CD8+ T cells. At doses from 0.1 to 3.0 mg/kg, clonal expansion was seen in both CD4+ and CD8+ blood T cells between baseline and week 6. After ivuxolimab, more expanded clones were found on average in CD8+ T cells than in CD4+ T cells. Low levels of normalized T-cell clonal expansion were also shown by some nonresponding patients.

The TCR sequence derives from an adult with an advanced solid tumor such as melanoma, head and neck, liver or kidney cancer. The sequenced sample was CD4+ or CD8+ T cells sorted from blood, obtained in a trial of the OX40 agonist ivuxolimab. This chain joins TRBV11-2 to TRBJ2-1, with the D gene too uncertain to name. The CDR3 corresponds to CASSFGVYNEQFF. The DNA sequence is given as TGTGCCAGCAGCTTTGGCGTTTACAATGAGCAGTTCTTC.